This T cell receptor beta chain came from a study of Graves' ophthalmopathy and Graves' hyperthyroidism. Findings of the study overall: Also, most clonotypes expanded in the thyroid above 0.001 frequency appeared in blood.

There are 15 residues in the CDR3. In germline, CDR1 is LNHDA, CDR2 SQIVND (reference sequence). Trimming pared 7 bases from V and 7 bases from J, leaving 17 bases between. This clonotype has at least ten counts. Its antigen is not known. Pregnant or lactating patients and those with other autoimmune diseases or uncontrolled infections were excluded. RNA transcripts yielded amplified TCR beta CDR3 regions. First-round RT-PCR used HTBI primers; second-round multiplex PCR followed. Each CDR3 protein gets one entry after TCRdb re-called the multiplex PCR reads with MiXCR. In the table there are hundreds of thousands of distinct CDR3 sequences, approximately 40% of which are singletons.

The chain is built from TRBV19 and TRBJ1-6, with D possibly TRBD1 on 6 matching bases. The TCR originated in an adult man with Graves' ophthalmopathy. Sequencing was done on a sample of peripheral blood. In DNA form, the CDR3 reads TGTGCCAGTACTACTTCGGGCACAGGGAATTCACCCCTCCACTTT. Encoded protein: CASTTSGTGNSPLHF.